Following are 17 T cell receptor beta chains from one sample sequenced in a study of brain T cells in children with intractable seizures. Clones were sequenced by immunoSEQ multiplex PCR, and TCRdb holds only the in-frame ones, with some missing. Altogether 340,000 or so clones are present, more than 85% being singletons, with the ten largest covering under 7%. Time point denoted: blood from clinic visit 5 months post-surgery; TSC patient then seizure free. Source: peripheral blood, taken approximately 5 months after surgery. The receptors here all came from a boy less than two years old with tuberous sclerosis and intractable seizures.

The CDR3, as DNA: TGTGCCGGAGAAGGAGAACCCTACAATGAGCAGTTCTTC. Residues: CAGEGEPYNEQFF. This chain uses TRBV30 with TRBJ2-1, with D unclear. CDR3 size: 13 residues. The germline CDR1 and CDR2 sequences are GTSNPN and SVGIG (reference sequence). V lost 8 bases and J 2 bases, leaving 13 bases between the germline ends.

The chain recombines TRBV14 with TRBJ1-2; D is undetermined. The ends were cut back, 5 bases at V and 6 bases at J, with 22 bases in the middle. Germline assignment: CDR1 SGHDN and CDR2 FVKESK. This CDR3 region has 16 residues. DNA for the CDR3: TGTGCCAGCAGCTCCCGGGTCCGTGGGATTCGGAATGGCTACACCTTC. Amino acid sequence: CASSSRVRGIRNGYTF.

The chain joins TRBV13 to TRBJ2-7; the D is unclear. From germline, CDR1 is PRHDT and CDR2 FYEKMQ (reference sequence). The CDR3 contains 13 residues. V was shortened by 5 bases and J by 0 bases, with 8 bases between the two germline ends. The CDR3: CASSAQPSYEQYF. The CDR3 DNA reads TGTGCCAGCAGCGCCCAACCCTCCTACGAGCAGTACTTC.

In nucleotides, the CDR3 is TGTGCCAGCAGCTTGGATGCCCGGGGGGAGACCCAGTACTTC. As protein: CASSLDARGETQYF. V gene TRBV5-6 combines with J gene TRBJ2-5, with D possibly being TRBD2 (6 bases). This CDR3 region has 14 residues. Germline assignment: CDR1 SGHDT and CDR2 YYEEEE. V lost 0 bases and J lost 5, with 11 bases in between.

V usage is TRBV5-5 and J usage is TRBJ1-1; D not certain. Germline V lookup: CDR1 SGHKS, CDR2 YYEKEE (reference sequence). There are 15 residues in the CDR3. V was trimmed by 4 bases and J by 1 base, leaving 14 bases between them. The CDR3 region has the DNA TGTGCCAGCAGCCCCCTAGGTGTAGGGAACACTGAAGCTTTCTTT. This sequence encodes CASSPLGVGNTEAFF.

The chain uses TRBV7-8 and TRBJ2-7, with 8 bases lining up with TRBD1. This CDR3 has 13 amino acids. V lost 7 bases and J lost 3; bases outside the gene matches: 5. Germline V lookup: CDR1 SGHVS, CDR2 FQNEAQ. The CDR3 DNA follows: TGTGCCAGCAACATCGACAGGGGCTACGAGCAGTACTTC. Protein: CASNIDRGYEQYF.

The J gene is TRBJ2-5, the V gene TRBV30, with TRBD2 as a possible D gene (6 bases). Deletions cut 3 bases from V and 5 bases from J, with 13 bases between. Germline V gives CDR1 GTSNPN, CDR2 SVGIG (reference sequence). The CDR3 contains 13 residues. The CDR3 spells CAWSPSGVETQYF. CDR3 nucleotide sequence: TGTGCCTGGAGCCCCTCGGGGGTGGAGACCCAGTACTTC.

The chain couples TRBV3-1 (or the pseudogene TRBV3-2) to TRBJ1-1; D remains ambiguous. The CDR3 spans 12 residues. Trimming pared 3 bases from V and 5 bases from J, leaving 7 bases between. The germline V gene has CDR1 LGHDT and CDR2 YNNKEL (reference sequence). For the CDR3, the DNA is TGTGCCAGCAGCCATCCCCGGACTGAAGCTTTCTTT. Residues: CASSHPRTEAFF.

This rearrangement joins TRBV11-2 to TRBJ2-1; the D is unclear. Trimming cost V 1 base and J 8 bases, with 18 bases left between them. The germline V gene has CDR1 SGHAT and CDR2 FQNNGV. The CDR3 loop spans 16 amino acids. The DNA for the CDR3 is TGTGCCAGCAGCTTAGTTGGCGGCCAGGCTTCGTATGAGCAGTTCTTC. This sequence encodes CASSLVGGQASYEQFF.

The J gene is TRBJ2-3, the V gene TRBV7-9, with TRBD2 identical over 10 bases. The CDR3 contains 15 residues. Looked up from germline, CDR1 is SEHNR and CDR2 is FQNEAQ (reference sequence). Trimming took 5 bases from V and 4 from J; bases not matched to a gene: 6. The CDR3 spells CASSQPGLASDTQYF. The CDR3 DNA follows: TGTGCCAGCAGCCAACCGGGACTAGCGTCAGATACGCAGTATTTT.

J is TRBJ1-6 and V is TRBV7-2, with D maybe TRBD1 (5 bases). The V gene lost 4 bases and the J gene lost 8 bases, with 12 bases spanning the gap. The CDR3 is 14 residues long. Germline V gives CDR1 SGHTA, CDR2 FQGNSA. DNA for the CDR3: TGTGCCAGCAGCTCCGACAGATACTATTCACCCCTCCACTTT. This codes for CASSSDRYYSPLHF.

This clone showed up just once. The genes are TRBV7-3 and TRBJ1-1; 7 bases match TRBD1. Germline CDR1 SGHTA, CDR2 FQGTGA. The CDR3 is 13 amino acids. Trimming cost V 1 base and J 8 bases; bases outside gene matches: 4. The DNA for the CDR3 is TGTGCCAGCAGCTTAAACGGCAGGGGGGAAGCTTTCTTT. Encoded protein: CASSLNGRGEAFF.

The V call is TRBV6-5, the J call TRBJ1-1; no reliable D call. With 1 base removed from V and 2 bases from J, the gap between germline ends came to 8 bases. CDR1 MNHEY and CDR2 SVGAGI come from the germline V gene. The CDR3 spans 14 residues. Written as DNA, the CDR3 is TGTGCCAGCAGTTACTTAGACGGCAACACTGAAGCTTTCTTT. This encodes CASSYLDGNTEAFF.

The chain links TRBV14 to TRBJ2-1, with unresolved D. CDR3 length equals 17 residues. Trimming took off 1 base at V and 3 bases at J, with 16 bases between the two ends. In germline, CDR1 is SGHDN, CDR2 FVKESK. The CDR3 protein is CASSQGLLSTGYNEQFF. The DNA of the CDR3 is TGTGCCAGCAGCCAAGGATTGCTGAGCACCGGCTACAATGAGCAGTTCTTC.

The chain couples TRBV5-8 to TRBJ1-3; D not certain. Trimming shortened V by 5 bases and J by 4 bases, and 19 bases separated the two germline ends. The CDR3 loop spans 16 amino acids. From germline, CDR1 is SGHTS and CDR2 YDEGEE. In nucleotides, the CDR3 is TGTGCCAGCAGACCCCACTCGGGGAGGGAAGGAAACACCATATATTTT. Its translation is CASRPHSGREGNTIYF. The variable domain in full, completed from reference TRBV5-8 and TRBJ1-3, reads EAGVTQSPTHLIKTRGQQATLRCSPISGHTSVYWYQQALGLGLQFLLWYDEGEERNRGNFPPRFSGRQFPNYSSELNVNALELEDSALYLCASRPHSGREGNTIYFGEGSWLTVV.

This chain links TRBV7-3 with TRBJ2-5, with TRBD2 as a possible D gene (5 bases). Trimming shortened V by 2 bases and J by 5 bases, and 12 bases separated the two germline ends. The germline gives CDR1 SGHTA, CDR2 FQGTGA. The CDR3 covers 14 residues. This CDR3 is CASSLSSSSETQYF. DNA of the CDR3: TGTGCCAGCAGCTTATCATCTAGCAGTGAGACCCAGTACTTC.

This clone was observed once. The chain joins TRBV11-3 to TRBJ1-2; no reliable D call. Looked up from germline, CDR1 is SGHNT and CDR2 is YENEEA. With 5 bases removed from V and 8 bases from J, the gap between germline ends came to 12 bases. This CDR3 is 12 amino acids long. CDR3 sequence (DNA): TGTGCCAGCAGCCTCCGGGAAGGGGGCTACACCTTC. The encoded protein is CASSLREGGYTF. Combining the CDR3 with reference TRBV11-3 and TRBJ1-2 gives the whole variable domain EAGVVQSPRYKIIEKKQPVAFWCNPISGHNTLYWYLQNLGQGPELLIRYENEEAVDDSQLPKDRFSAERLKGVDSTLKIQPAELGDSAVYLCASSLREGGYTFGSGTRLTVV.